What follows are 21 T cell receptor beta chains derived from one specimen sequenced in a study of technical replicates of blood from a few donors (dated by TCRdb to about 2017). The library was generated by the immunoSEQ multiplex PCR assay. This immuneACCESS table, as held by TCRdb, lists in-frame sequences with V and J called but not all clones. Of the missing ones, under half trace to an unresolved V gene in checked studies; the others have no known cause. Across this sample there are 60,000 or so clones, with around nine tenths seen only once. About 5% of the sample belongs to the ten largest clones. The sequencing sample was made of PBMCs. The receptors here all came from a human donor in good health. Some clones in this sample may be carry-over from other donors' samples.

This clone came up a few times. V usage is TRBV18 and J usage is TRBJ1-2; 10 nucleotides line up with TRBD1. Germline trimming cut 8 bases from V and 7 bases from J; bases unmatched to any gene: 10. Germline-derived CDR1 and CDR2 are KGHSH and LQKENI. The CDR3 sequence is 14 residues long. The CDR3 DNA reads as TGTGCCAGCAGCACCCGACAGGGGGCCGGTGGCTACACCTTC. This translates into CASSTRQGAGGYTF.

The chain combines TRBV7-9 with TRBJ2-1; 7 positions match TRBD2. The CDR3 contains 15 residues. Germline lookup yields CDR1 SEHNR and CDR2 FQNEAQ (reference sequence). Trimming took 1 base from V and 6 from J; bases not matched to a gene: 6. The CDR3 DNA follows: TGTGCCAGCAGCTTAGTAGGCGGGAGAGCCAATGAGCAGTTCTTC. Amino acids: CASSLVGGRANEQFF.

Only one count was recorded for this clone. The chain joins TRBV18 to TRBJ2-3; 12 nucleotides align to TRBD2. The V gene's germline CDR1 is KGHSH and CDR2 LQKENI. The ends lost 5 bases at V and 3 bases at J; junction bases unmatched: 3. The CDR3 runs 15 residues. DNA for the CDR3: TGTGCCAGCTCAGCCCTAGCGGGAGGGACAGATACGCAGTATTTT. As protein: CASSALAGGTDTQYF.

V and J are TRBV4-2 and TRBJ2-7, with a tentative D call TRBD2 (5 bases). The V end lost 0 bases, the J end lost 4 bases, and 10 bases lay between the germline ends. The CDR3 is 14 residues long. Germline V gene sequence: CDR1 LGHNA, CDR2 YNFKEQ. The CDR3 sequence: CASSQETGRYEQYF. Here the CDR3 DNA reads TGTGCCAGCAGCCAAGAAACGGGGAGATACGAGCAGTACTTC.

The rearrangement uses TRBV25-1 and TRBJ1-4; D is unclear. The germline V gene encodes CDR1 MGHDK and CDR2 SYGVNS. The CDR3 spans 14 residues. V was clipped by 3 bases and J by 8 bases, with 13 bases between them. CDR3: CASSDLIKSEKLFF. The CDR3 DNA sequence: TGTGCCAGCAGTGACCTCATTAAAAGCGAAAAACTGTTTTTT.

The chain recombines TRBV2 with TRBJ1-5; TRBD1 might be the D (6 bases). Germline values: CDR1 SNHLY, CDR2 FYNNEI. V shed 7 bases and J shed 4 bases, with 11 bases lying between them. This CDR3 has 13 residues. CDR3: CASTNRENQPQHF. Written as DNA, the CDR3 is TGTGCCAGCACCAACAGGGAGAATCAGCCCCAGCATTTT.

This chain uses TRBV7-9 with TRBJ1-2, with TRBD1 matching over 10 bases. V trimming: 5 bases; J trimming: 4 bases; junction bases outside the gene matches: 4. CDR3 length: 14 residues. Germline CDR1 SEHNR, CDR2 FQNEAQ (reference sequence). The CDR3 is CASSQGQGIYGYTF. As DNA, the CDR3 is TGTGCCAGCAGCCAGGGACAGGGGATCTATGGCTACACCTTC.

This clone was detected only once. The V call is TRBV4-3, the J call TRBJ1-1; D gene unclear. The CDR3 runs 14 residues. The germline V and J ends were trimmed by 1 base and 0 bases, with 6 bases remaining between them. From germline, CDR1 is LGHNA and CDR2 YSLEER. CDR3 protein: CASSQANLNTEAFF. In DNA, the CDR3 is TGCGCCAGCAGCCAAGCTAATTTGAACACTGAAGCTTTCTTT.

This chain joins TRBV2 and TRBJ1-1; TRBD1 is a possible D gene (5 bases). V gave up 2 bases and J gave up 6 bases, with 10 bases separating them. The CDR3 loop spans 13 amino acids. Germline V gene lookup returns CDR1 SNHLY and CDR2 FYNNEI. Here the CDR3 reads CASSEIRGAEAFF. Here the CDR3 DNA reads TGTGCCAGCAGTGAAATTCGGGGGGCTGAAGCTTTCTTT.

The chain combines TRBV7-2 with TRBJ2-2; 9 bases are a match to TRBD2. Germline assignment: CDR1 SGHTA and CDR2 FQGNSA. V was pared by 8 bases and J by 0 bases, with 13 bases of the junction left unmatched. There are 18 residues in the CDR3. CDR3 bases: TGTGCCAGCTCGACCAGGGGTAGCGGGAGATCGAACACCGGGGAGCTGTTTTTT. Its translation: CASSTRGSGRSNTGELFF.

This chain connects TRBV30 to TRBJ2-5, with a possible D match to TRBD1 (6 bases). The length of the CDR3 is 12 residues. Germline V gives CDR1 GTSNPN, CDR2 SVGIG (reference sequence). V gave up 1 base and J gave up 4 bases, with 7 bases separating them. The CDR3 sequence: CAWSGGGETQYF. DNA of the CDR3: TGTGCCTGGAGTGGAGGGGGAGAGACCCAGTACTTC.

CDR3 sequence reads: CASSYTGTGINNEQFF. DNA for the CDR3: TGTGCCAGCAGTTATACCGGGACAGGGATAAACAATGAGCAGTTCTTC. The gene calls are TRBV7-9 and TRBJ2-1; TRBD1 matches at 9 bases. J lost 5 bases, V lost 6 bases, and 11 bases had no gene match. The CDR3 runs 16 residues. In germline, CDR1 is SEHNR, CDR2 FQNEAQ (reference sequence). Using reference TRBV7-9 and TRBJ2-1 for the parts outside the CDR3, the full variable domain is DTGVSQNPRHKITKRGQNVTFRCDPISEHNRLYWYRQTLGQGPEFLTYFQNEAQLEKSRLLSDRFSAERPKGSFSTLEIQRTEQGDSAMYLCASSYTGTGINNEQFFGPGTRLTVL.

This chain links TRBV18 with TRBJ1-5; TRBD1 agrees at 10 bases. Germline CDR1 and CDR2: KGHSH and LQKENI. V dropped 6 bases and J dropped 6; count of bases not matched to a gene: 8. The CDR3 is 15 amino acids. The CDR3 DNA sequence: TGTGCCAGCTCCCAAGGGACAGGGGCTTCTCAGCCCCAGCATTTT. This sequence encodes CASSQGTGASQPQHF.

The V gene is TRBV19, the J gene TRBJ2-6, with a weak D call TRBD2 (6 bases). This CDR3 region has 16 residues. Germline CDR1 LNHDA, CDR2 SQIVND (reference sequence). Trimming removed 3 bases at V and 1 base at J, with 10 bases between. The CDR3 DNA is TGTGCCAGTAGTATTGTTGGGGGGTCTGGGGCCAACGTCCTGACTTTC. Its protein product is CASSIVGGSGANVLTF.

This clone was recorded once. CDR3 nucleotides: TGTGCCATCAGTGAGGTCACAGTTTTGAACTATGGCTACACCTTC. Translating it yields CAISEVTVLNYGYTF. The chain has TRBV10-3 and TRBJ1-2; D remains unclear. The CDR3 has 15 residues. CDR1 and CDR2 (germline): ENHRY, SYGVKD. Deletions cut 2 bases from V and 2 bases from J, with 12 bases between.

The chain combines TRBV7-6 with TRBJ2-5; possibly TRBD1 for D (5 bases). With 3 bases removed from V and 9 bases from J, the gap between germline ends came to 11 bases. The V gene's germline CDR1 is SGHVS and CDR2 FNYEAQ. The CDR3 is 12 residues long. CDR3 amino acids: CASSFGLGAQYF. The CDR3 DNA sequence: TGTGCCAGCAGCTTTGGGCTAGGGGCCCAGTACTTC.

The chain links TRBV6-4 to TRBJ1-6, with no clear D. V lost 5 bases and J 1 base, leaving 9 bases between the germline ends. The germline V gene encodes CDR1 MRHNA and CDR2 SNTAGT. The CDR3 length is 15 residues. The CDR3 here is CASSLSRSYNSPLHF. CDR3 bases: TGTGCCAGCAGTCTATCCCGGTCCTATAATTCACCCCTCCACTTT.

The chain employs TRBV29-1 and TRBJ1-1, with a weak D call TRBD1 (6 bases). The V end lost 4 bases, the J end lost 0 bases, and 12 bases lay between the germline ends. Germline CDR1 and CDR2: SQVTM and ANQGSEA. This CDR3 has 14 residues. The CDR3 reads CSVVQGLMNTEAFF. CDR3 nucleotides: TGCAGCGTTGTACAGGGTCTCATGAACACTGAAGCTTTCTTT.

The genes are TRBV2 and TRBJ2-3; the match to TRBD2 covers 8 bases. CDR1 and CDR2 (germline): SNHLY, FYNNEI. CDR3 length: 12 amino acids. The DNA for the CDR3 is TGTGCTCGGGGGGGGGCTTCAGATACGCAGTATTTT. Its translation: CARGGASDTQYF. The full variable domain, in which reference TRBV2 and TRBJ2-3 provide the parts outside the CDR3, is EPEVTQTPSHQVTQMGQEVILRCVPISNHLYFYWYRQILGQKVEFLVSFYNNEISEKSEIFDDQFSVERPDGSNFTLKIRSTKLEDSAMYFCARGGASDTQYFGPGTRLTVL.

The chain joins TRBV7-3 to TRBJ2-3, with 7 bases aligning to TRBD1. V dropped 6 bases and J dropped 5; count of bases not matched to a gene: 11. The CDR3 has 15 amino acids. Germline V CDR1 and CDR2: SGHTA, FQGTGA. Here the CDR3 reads CASSLQGSYGDTQYF. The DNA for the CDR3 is TGTGCCAGCAGTCTACAGGGGTCCTATGGAGATACGCAGTATTTT. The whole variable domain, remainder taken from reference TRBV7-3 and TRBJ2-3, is GAGVSQTPSNKVTEKGKYVELRCDPISGHTALYWYRQSLGQGPEFLIYFQGTGAADDSGLPNDRFFAVRPEGSVSTLKIQRTERGDSAVYLCASSLQGSYGDTQYFGPGTRLTVL.

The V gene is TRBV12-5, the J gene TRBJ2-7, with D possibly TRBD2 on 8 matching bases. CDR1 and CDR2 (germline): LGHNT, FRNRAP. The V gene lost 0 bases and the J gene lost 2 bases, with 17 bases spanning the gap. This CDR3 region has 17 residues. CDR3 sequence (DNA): TGTGCTAGTGGTTTGGTACCGGGAGGGGGCTTTCCCTACGAGCAGTACTTC. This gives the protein CASGLVPGGGFPYEQYF.